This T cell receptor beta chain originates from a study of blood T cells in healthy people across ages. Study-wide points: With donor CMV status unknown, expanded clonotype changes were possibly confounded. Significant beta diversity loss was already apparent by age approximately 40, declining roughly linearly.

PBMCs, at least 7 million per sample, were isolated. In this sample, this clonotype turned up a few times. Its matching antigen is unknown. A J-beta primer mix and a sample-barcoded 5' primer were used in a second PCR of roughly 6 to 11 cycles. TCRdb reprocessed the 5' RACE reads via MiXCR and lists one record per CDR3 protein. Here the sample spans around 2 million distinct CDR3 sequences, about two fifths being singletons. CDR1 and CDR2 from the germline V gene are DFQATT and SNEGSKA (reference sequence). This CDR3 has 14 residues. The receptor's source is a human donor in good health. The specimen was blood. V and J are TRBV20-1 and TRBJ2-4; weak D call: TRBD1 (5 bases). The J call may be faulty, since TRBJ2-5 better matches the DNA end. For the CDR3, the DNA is TGCAGTGTTACCCCGCTGGCAGGGTGGGAGACCCAGTACTTC. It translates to CSVTPLAGWETQYF.